Only one count was recorded for the clone carrying this T cell receptor (beta chain). The sample comes from a study of blood T cell repertoires in COVID-19. Turning to the study itself: Material from acute and convalescent COVID-19 was sourced from the United States, Italy and Spain.

In the source study's methods: Nucleated cell counts were estimated from reference gene primer amplification. Produced via immunoSEQ multiplex PCR; TCRdb's table is partial and in-frame only. V and J calls and clone size are given by that table; D and trimming were obtained from the DNA. In the table there are approximately 400,000 clones, around 88% of which are singletons. The V gene's germline CDR1 is MNHEY and CDR2 SVGAGI. Trimming cost V 7 bases and J 11 bases; bases outside gene matches: 11. CDR3 length: 13 residues. Material: peripheral blood. V gene TRBV6-5 combines with J gene TRBJ1-1; 9 bases line up with TRBD1. The clonotype originates from a woman in her 50s with COVID-19, enrolled during active disease. CDR3 protein: CASIRDRDGRAFF. The CDR3 DNA reads as TGTGCCAGCATCAGGGACAGGGACGGTCGGGCTTTCTTT.